This TCR beta chain is from a study of response to subunit inactivated influenza vaccine. One entry per CDR3 protein results from TCRdb running MiXCR on the RT-PCR reads. The sample holds some 500,000 distinct CDR3 sequences, 15% to 20% seen once. This clonotype was detected a few times. Its matching antigen is unknown. From germline, CDR1 is LGHNA and CDR2 YNFKEQ. Losses at the gene ends were 1 base for V and 4 bases for J; bases not matched to a gene: 2. The CDR3 is 15 amino acids. Study outcomes and limitations: A suggestion made by the authors is that each seasonal influenza vaccination recruits few new T cells.

This clonotype was obtained from a man in his fifties or sixties who received an inactivated influenza vaccine. Sequenced here: CD4+ T cells sorted from PBMCs, sampled 23 months after vaccination. V is TRBV4-2 and J is TRBJ2-5, with TRBD1 identical over 11 bases. CDR3 residues: CASSQVGTGGETQYF. The CDR3 DNA follows: TGTGCCAGCAGCCAAGTGGGGACAGGGGGAGAGACCCAGTACTTC.